What follows is one T cell receptor beta chain and its context. Which antigen it targets is not known. It has no much larger one-base neighbor in the sample; base qualities were not kept. Other DNA sequences in the sample encode the same CDR3. This record belongs to a study of cytomegalovirus exposure and HLA in healthy donors (dated by TCRdb to about 2017). Notes on the research overall: An earlier analysis of roughly 630 of the donors reported 250 to 350 Gb of sequence data and roughly 110 million unique TCR beta sequences from 150 million to 200 million T cells. Every discovery cohort repertoire had been produced on one sequencing platform. Donor age, sex, ethnicity and CMV serostatus were compiled alongside the repertoire data. The study aimed to test whether cataloging public T cell receptors could reveal signatures of past pathogen exposure. A handful of DR-DQ haplotypes were treated as single units for association and clustering because of strong linkage in the cohort. A later analysis re-analyzed previously published TCR beta repertoires from hundreds of donors and added high-resolution HLA genotyping to study TCR occurrence patterns. An early release that covered fewer than 800 HLA-typed donors contained approximately 290 gigabases of sequencing data and tens of millions of unique TCR sequences. In the later analysis, no new phenotypic data were used to find candidate immune exposures; instead, reliance was placed on TCR beta sequences and their occurrence across donors. Using immunosequencing, the study profiled T cell repertoires from 666 subjects and related those repertoires to cytomegalovirus serostatus. To decide whether each TCR beta V gene segment behaved as functional or pseudogenic, an earlier analysis of some 540 of the donors relied on high-throughput TCR beta sequencing. On average, 235,054 unique TCR beta nucleotide sequences were sequenced per donor among 398 genotyped donors of the cohort, with roughly 19% of those sequences being non-productive. Genome-wide SNP genotypes for about 55% of the roughly 670 donors were used in a later genetic analysis, which treated that subset as a discovery cohort. A separate validation cohort of about 110 different subjects was used in addition to the roughly 670-subject first cohort. To predict cytomegalovirus infection status, the study combined high-throughput TCR immunosequencing, statistical association of individual TCRs with disease status, and machine learning. Of the approximately 400 genotyped donors, 65% to 90% fell in the genetic ancestry cluster associated with self-reported Caucasian donors. Class I and class II HLA loci were covered by the typing at four-digit resolution. Typing coverage varied by locus: about 629-630 donors for A, B, C, DRB1 and DQB1; roughly 510 for DQA1; more than 600 for DPA1; 450 to 480 for DPB1.

The cohort was made up of 666 healthy bone marrow donors. At the time of sampling, every cohort member was nominally healthy, though immune exposures that went unrecorded were likely present. The donor was CMV seronegative and belonged to the group of 350 to 400 seronegative cohort members. Every donor gave a peripheral blood sample, and the peripheral blood mononuclear cells from that sample were used for TCR beta sequencing. The Qiagen DNeasy Blood Extraction Kit was used to extract genomic DNA from the blood cell samples. V ends up 2 bases short and J 5 bases short, with an unmatched junction base count of 1. The CDR3, cysteine through phenylalanine, is 14 amino acids long. Only the CDR3 part of the read is kept: 42 bases, read in frame from the first base. Reading the germline V gene gives CDR1 KGHSH and CDR2 LQKENI. The library was generated by the immunoSEQ multiplex PCR assay. A mixture of 60 forward primers for TCR Vbeta segments and 13 reverse primers for TCR Jbeta segments was used in the multiplex PCR. A multiplex PCR assay on genomic DNA amplified the CDR3 region of rearranged TCR beta genes. On the Illumina HiSeq System, the amplified TCR beta libraries were sequenced as 87-base-pair reads. The authors' pipeline ran thus. In a later analysis, about 80 million unique TCR beta chains were counted across the roughly 670 repertoires, and roughly 11 million of these chains were shared by at least two donors. A nearest-neighbor algorithm error-corrected the raw reads and collapsed the reads into unique sequences, merging closely related sequences to remove PCR and sequencing errors. Alignment of CDR3 sequences to IMGT reference sequences was used to assign V, D and J gene segments. For a sequence to be retained, a match of at least six nucleotides was required to both a V gene segment and a J gene segment. A rearrangement was called productive if the CDR3 had no stop codons and remained in frame with V and J, and every other rearrangement was called non-productive. Following IMGT convention, CDR3 was defined as the stretch from the second conserved V-encoded cysteine up to the conserved J-encoded phenylalanine. The earlier analysis of fewer than 750 of the donors excluded sequences that lacked an unambiguous match to a single V gene segment. In an earlier analysis of a few hundred of the donors, V segments were called functional above 56.7% productive rearrangements and were called segregating when the between-donor standard deviation exceeded 5%. A statistical classification framework was built for diagnosing cytomegalovirus status from the catalog of TCR beta chain sequences. V and J gene assignment, in a later analysis, came from comparing TCR nucleotide sequences with IMGT/GENE-DB human TR gene sequences. In a later analysis, CDR3 sequences and most-parsimonious VDJ recombination scenarios were assigned using the TCRdist pipeline. In a later analysis, each TCR beta chain was defined by its CDR3 amino acid sequence together with its V-gene family, and reads without a unique V-gene family were excluded. A later analysis removed several hundred highly shared, low-generation-probability nucleotide sequences to deal with suspected cross-contamination and a sequencing artifact. For each public chain, a later analysis derived a clonal expansion index from normalized ranks of inferred template counts within each repertoire. A later analysis computed generation probabilities with a VDJ recombination model fitted to out-of-frame rearrangements, and checked the results against IGoR. A later analysis scored TCR-TCR, TCR-HLA and TCR-CMV co-occurrence with hypergeometric tests, applying a repertoire-size bias correction to TCR pairs. False discovery rates were estimated in a later analysis by permuting HLA or CMV assignments 20 times. In a later analysis, co-occurring TCRs were grouped with DBSCAN, and TCRdist sequence similarity was added when clustering was performed within HLA-allele-positive subsets. Repertoires with fewer than 30,000 or more than 120,000 public chains, plus five repertoires with anomalous nucleotide sharing, were excluded from co-occurrence clustering. Entries here come from immuneACCESS through TCRdb and include only in-frame sequences with V and J called. Some clones fail to appear in such tables; in the studies checked, an unresolved V gene covers under half of the shortfall, and the cause of the remainder is unknown. V and J calls and clone size are given by that table; D and trimming were obtained from the DNA. The sample data list around 200,000 clones, and less than 80% of these were observed just once. Of the sample, around 3% falls within the top ten clones.

Broad study findings and their caveats: Some 15 rarely observed V segments, including chromosome 9 orphons, were excluded from the earlier analysis of a few hundred of the donors because counts were too low. A few of the identified cytomegalovirus-associated TCR beta chains were confirmed in vitro to be specific for cytomegalovirus antigens. This cohort had only TCR beta chains sequenced, and the lack of alpha or paired-chain data limited which features could be detected. According to a later analysis, most CMV-associated TCR beta chains appeared to be HLA-restricted, and the HLA associations seemed to be driven largely by CMV exposure. Linkage disequilibrium might explain the correlated functional status among segregating V segments, but an unknown experimental factor could not be excluded. A further reported finding was that TCR beta sequences accurately predicted the HLA-A and HLA-B alleles for most subjects in the first cohort. The classifier was reported to diagnose cytomegalovirus status with high specificity and sensitivity in both the original and validation cohorts. Most TCR sequences were observed very rarely across donors, whereas some public TCRs were present in many individuals. Because the 87-base-pair reads could not distinguish some IMGT-functional V segments, including TRBV6-2 and TRBV6-3, those segments were excluded. According to a later genetic analysis, donors in an Asian-associated ancestry cluster had fewer N-insertions in productive TCRs than the approximately 710-donor mean. A cluster of highly shared sequence variants was judged likely to be a technical artifact of the sequencing pipeline. Several of the top co-occurrence clusters appeared to be linked to parvovirus B19, influenza, CMV and Epstein-Barr virus, according to a later analysis. An earlier analysis of some 590 of the donors showed that most TCR beta V segments appeared in productive rearrangements either about 90% or about 30% of the time, which broadly matched IMGT annotations. The presence/absence analyses assumed that sequencing depth was roughly uniform across donors, and that assumption may not be true. In a later genetic analysis, a missense DCLRE1C variant was associated with V-gene and J-gene trimming of TCR beta chains, and the association was replicated in an independent cohort. For the cohort, immune exposure information was limited to CMV serostatus. In a later analysis, 15,000 to 20,000 TCR beta sequences were associated with specific HLA alleles at a false discovery rate of 0.05. Strong co-occurrence of HLA alleles, especially DR and DQ, made assigning TCR associations to individual alleles difficult. In the study, 150 to 200 TCR beta chains were listed as associated with cytomegalovirus. According to the authors, the approach could potentially be generalized to other disease states and immunological phenotypes. Compared with equally common non-associated chains, HLA-associated TCR beta chains in a later analysis were more clonally expanded and had lower generation probabilities. Because some donors lacked HLA typing at each locus, the association tests relied only on the typed subset. According to a later analysis, TCR association rates differed among HLA loci, with DRB1 alleles showing the most associated TCRs and HLA-C alleles showing the fewest.

This receptor was taken from a middle-aged man in good health and CMV-seronegative. Sequencing used PBMCs. The sequence joins TRBV18 to TRBJ1-2; 11 nucleotides in the junction match TRBD1. The bases are TGTGCCAGCTCACCAGGGACAGGGGGGTATGGCTACACCTTC. Its protein is CASSPGTGGYGYTF.